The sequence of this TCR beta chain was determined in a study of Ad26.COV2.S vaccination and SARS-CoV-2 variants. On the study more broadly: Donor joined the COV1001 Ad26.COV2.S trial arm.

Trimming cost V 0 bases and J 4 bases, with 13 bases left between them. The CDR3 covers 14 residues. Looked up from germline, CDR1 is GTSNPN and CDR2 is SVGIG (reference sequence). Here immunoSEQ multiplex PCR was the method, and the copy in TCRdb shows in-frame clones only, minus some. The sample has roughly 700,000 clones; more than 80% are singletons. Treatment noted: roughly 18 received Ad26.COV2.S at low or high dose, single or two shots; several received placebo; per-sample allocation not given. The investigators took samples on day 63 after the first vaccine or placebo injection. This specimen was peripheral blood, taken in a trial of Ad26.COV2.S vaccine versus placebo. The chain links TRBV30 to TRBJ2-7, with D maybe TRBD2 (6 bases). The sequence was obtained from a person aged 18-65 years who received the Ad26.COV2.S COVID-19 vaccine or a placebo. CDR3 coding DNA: TGTGCCTGGAGTGTAGATGGCGGGAAATACGAGCAGTACTTC. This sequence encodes CAWSVDGGKYEQYF.